This TCR beta chain was retrieved from a study of shared clonotypes between healthy human individuals. The study's findings and limits: Blood was the sole source, and tissue repertoires probably differ.

As to this clone: The target antigen is unknown.

The repertoire was sequenced with immunoSEQ multiplex PCR; TCRdb's copy has only in-frame clones and lacks some. The table lists about 2.3 million clones, 85% to 95% of them singletons. V lost 0 bases and J lost 5, with 8 bases in between. The CDR3 runs 14 residues. CDR1 and CDR2 from the germline V gene are MNHEY and SMNVEV (reference sequence). This TCR was sampled from a man aged 18 to 35 in good health. Some clones in this sample may be carry-over from other donors' samples. Input material: naive CD4+ T cells from PBMCs. Subset of the sample: CD45RA+ positively selected. This chain uses TRBV27 with TRBJ1-5, with a possible D match to TRBD1 (5 bases). The CDR3 DNA is TGTGCCAGCAGTTTATCCGACAGTTATCAGCCCCAGCATTTT. Protein: CASSLSDSYQPQHF.